The TCR beta chain under discussion was sequenced for a study of cytomegalovirus exposure and HLA in healthy donors. Study results and caveats: Later on, a genetic analysis was performed. It linked a missense variant in DCLRE1C with V- and J-gene trimming of TCR beta.

Amplification used 60 Vbeta primers and 13 Jbeta primers. Clones were read by immunoSEQ multiplex PCR, and TCRdb kept only the in-frame ones, dropping some. The table includes 150,000 to 200,000 clones, 68% detected once. In regard to this clone: The antigen is unknown.

It was healthy bone marrow donors who served as donors. Looked up from germline, CDR1 is MNHEY and CDR2 is SVGAGI. The CDR3 runs to 14 residues. The V end was cut by 6 bases, the J end by 3 bases, with 15 bases between. What was sequenced was PBMCs. This rearrangement joins TRBV6-5 to TRBJ2-7; D perhaps matches TRBD1 (6 bases). The TCR was taken from a woman in her thirties or forties in good health and CMV-seropositive. CDR3 sequence: CASSPSDRNYEQYF. CDR3 nucleotide sequence: TGTGCCAGCAGCCCCTCCGACAGGAACTACGAGCAGTACTTC.